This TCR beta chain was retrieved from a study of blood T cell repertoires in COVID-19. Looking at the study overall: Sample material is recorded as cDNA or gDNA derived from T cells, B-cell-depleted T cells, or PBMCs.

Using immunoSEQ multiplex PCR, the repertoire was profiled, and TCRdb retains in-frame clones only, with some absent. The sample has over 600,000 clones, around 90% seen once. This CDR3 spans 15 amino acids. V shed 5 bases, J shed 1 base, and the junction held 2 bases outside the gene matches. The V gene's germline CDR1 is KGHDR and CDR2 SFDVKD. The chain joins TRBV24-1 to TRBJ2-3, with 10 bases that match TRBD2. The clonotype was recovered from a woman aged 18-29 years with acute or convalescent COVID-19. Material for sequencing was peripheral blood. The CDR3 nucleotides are TGTGCCACCAGTGGCACTAGCGGGGGCACAGATACGCAGTATTTT. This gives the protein CATSGTSGGTDTQYF.